The T cell receptor beta chain described here comes from a study of cytomegalovirus exposure and HLA in healthy donors. This clone was seen only once. Its antigen remains unidentified. Whereas donors were nominally healthy upon sampling, unrecorded immune exposures were probable. Use of 60 Vbeta and 13 Jbeta primers characterized the PCR. The repertoire was sequenced with immunoSEQ multiplex PCR; TCRdb's copy has only in-frame clones and lacks some. The data contain over 65,000 clones, roughly 80% of them singletons. Study-level findings and limits: There were 160 or so TCR beta chains listed as cytomegalovirus-associated.

What was sequenced was PBMCs. The clonotype was recovered from a human donor in good health.

The CDR3, as DNA: TGTGCCAGCAGTAAAGATGGGGGGGTTTCCAATGAGCAGTTCTTC. Translated, it gives CASSKDGGVSNEQFF. V usage is TRBV2 and J usage is TRBJ2-1, with 7 positions matching TRBD2. V trimming: 5 bases; J trimming: 6 bases; junction bases outside the gene matches: 10. The germline gives CDR1 SNHLY, CDR2 FYNNEI. The CDR3 loop spans 15 amino acids.